This is a list of T cell receptor beta chains from one sample in a study of cytomegalovirus exposure and HLA in healthy donors. The method was immunoSEQ multiplex PCR; TCRdb's version includes in-frame clones alone and lacks a portion of them. Among 200,000 to 300,000 clones listed, around 86% were seen once. Specimen: PBMCs. Receptors originate from a woman aged 25 to 39 in good health and CMV-seropositive. The CDR3 runs from the conserved cysteine through the conserved F or W. The D gene is left open where the match is weak. The listing skips clone size in some rows; elsewhere it reads once, few, many or a size class.

D gene,clone size,V gene,J gene,CDR3 protein,CDR3 DNA
TRBD1,NA,TRBV6-1,TRBJ1-5,CASSEGGQYSNQPQHF,TGTGCCAGCAGTGAAGGGGGACAGTATAGCAATCAGCCCCAGCATTTT
TRBD1,NA,TRBV30,TRBJ1-1,CAWSVGTGATEAFF,TGTGCCTGGAGTGTAGGGACAGGGGCCACTGAAGCTTTCTTT
NA,NA,TRBV19,TRBJ1-2,CASITPGGTYGYTF,TGTGCCAGTATTACCCCGGGGGGGACCTATGGCTACACCTTC
NA,NA,TRBV6-6,TRBJ1-2,CASSYAEANYGYTF,TGTGCCAGCAGTTACGCCGAAGCCAACTATGGCTACACCTTC
TRBD1,NA,TRBV30,TRBJ2-7,CAWSSGTEPYEQYF,TGTGCCTGGAGTTCCGGGACAGAACCCTACGAGCAGTACTTC
TRBD2,NA,TRBV2,TRBJ2-7,CASRSGTSALPYEQYF,TGTGCCAGCAGATCCGGGACTAGCGCTCTACCGTACGAGCAGTACTTC
NA,NA,TRBV9,TRBJ1-2,CASSVHWEGGNYGYTF,TGTGCCAGCAGCGTCCATTGGGAGGGGGGTAACTATGGCTACACCTTC
NA,NA,TRBV5-1,TRBJ2-2,CASSTGQPNTGELFF,TGCGCCAGCAGCACGGGACAACCGAACACCGGGGAGCTGTTTTTT
TRBD2,NA,TRBV27,TRBJ2-1,CASIDGTSSLNEQFF,TGTGCCAGCATAGATGGGACTAGCTCCCTCAATGAGCAGTTCTTC
TRBD1,NA,TRBV2,TRBJ2-2,CASRATRGQDTGELFF,TGTGCCAGCAGAGCTACCAGGGGGCAGGACACCGGGGAGCTGTTTTTT
NA,NA,TRBV7-9,TRBJ2-2,CASSPQGGIAGELFF,TGTGCCAGCAGCCCACAGGGGGGGATCGCCGGGGAGCTGTTTTTT
TRBD1,NA,TRBV28,TRBJ2-7,CASSGHGTGSYEQYF,TGTGCCAGCAGTGGACACGGGACAGGGTCCTACGAGCAGTACTTC
NA,NA,TRBV7-9,TRBJ1-1,CASSLVGGAGSMNTEAFF,TGTGCCAGCAGCTTAGTCGGGGGGGCTGGTTCCATGAACACTGAAGCTTTCTTT
TRBD1,once,TRBV6-6,TRBJ2-5,CASSSPLIRGLEAQYF,TGTGCCAGCAGTTCCCCATTGATCAGGGGGCTCGAGGCCCAGTACTTC
TRBD1,NA,TRBV5-1,TRBJ1-5,CASSSGQPNQPQHF,TGCGCCAGCAGCTCGGGACAGCCTAATCAGCCCCAGCATTTT
NA,NA,TRBV25-1,TRBJ2-7,CASETTEAYEQYF,TGTGCCAGCGAGACGACAGAAGCCTACGAGCAGTACTTC
NA,NA,TRBV5-6,TRBJ2-7,CATTSGDSYEQYF,TGTGCCACCACATCAGGTGACTCCTACGAGCAGTACTTC
NA,NA,TRBV2,TRBJ1-5,CASSEAARGGQPQHF,TGTGCCAGCAGTGAAGCGGCCAGGGGCGGTCAGCCCCAGCATTTT
TRBD1,NA,TRBV7-8,TRBJ2-7,CASSLETGQSYEQYF,TGTGCCAGCAGCTTAGAGACAGGGCAGTCCTACGAGCAGTACTTC
TRBD1,NA,TRBV18,TRBJ1-2,CASSRSGQRNYGYTF,TGTGCCAGCTCCCGGTCGGGACAGCGAAACTATGGCTACACCTTC
TRBD2,NA,TRBV9,TRBJ2-7,CASSVGPGTSGNEQYF,TGTGCCAGCAGCGTAGGGCCCGGGACTAGCGGGAACGAGCAGTACTTC
NA,NA,TRBV15,TRBJ2-1,CATSRETAGRLYNEQFF,TGTGCCACCAGCAGAGAAACGGCGGGCCGGCTCTACAATGAGCAGTTCTTC
TRBD2,NA,TRBV5-1,TRBJ2-1,CASSLLGLAGPISYNEQFF,TGCGCCAGCAGCTTGTTGGGACTAGCGGGACCTATCTCCTACAATGAGCAGTTCTTC
TRBD1,NA,TRBV28,TRBJ1-5,CASSSPSGTGGGNQPQHF,TGTGCCAGCAGTTCCCCTTCCGGGACAGGGGGAGGCAATCAGCCCCAGCATTTT
TRBD1,NA,TRBV28,TRBJ1-1,CASSLKQGANWDTEAFF,TGTGCCAGCAGTCTAAAACAGGGGGCGAATTGGGACACTGAAGCTTTCTTT
TRBD2,NA,TRBV19,TRBJ2-7,CASSSPLADRGSYEQYF,TGTGCCAGTAGTAGCCCTCTAGCGGATCGGGGATCCTACGAGCAGTACTTC
TRBD2,NA,TRBV5-1,TRBJ2-3,CASGSSGGTDTQYF,TGCGCCAGCGGGTCTAGCGGGGGTACAGATACGCAGTATTTT
TRBD1,NA,TRBV13,TRBJ1-2,CASRETGQGAVGYTF,TGTGCCAGCAGGGAGACGGGACAGGGGGCGGTTGGCTACACCTTC
NA,once,TRBV30,TRBJ1-1,CAWSAYSKGDKEFF,TGTGCCTGGAGTGCCTACTCGAAAGGGGATAAGGAGTTCTTT
NA,NA,TRBV29-1,TRBJ2-6,CSVADTDSGANVLTF,TGCAGCGTTGCCGACACGGACTCTGGGGCCAACGTCCTGACTTTC
TRBD1,NA,TRBV28,TRBJ2-3,CASSLGQAVSDTQYF,TGTGCCAGCAGTTTGGGACAGGCCGTCTCAGATACGCAGTATTTT
TRBD2,NA,TRBV4-2,TRBJ2-1,CASSQGLARGDEQFF,TGTGCCAGCAGCCAAGGACTAGCCAGAGGTGATGAGCAGTTCTTC
NA,NA,TRBV6-6,TRBJ1-2,CASSILIAEPYGYTF,TGTGCCAGCAGCATTCTTATAGCTGAACCCTATGGCTACACCTTC
TRBD1,NA,TRBV19,TRBJ1-1,CASSPDRGRGAFF,TGTGCCAGTAGTCCCGACAGGGGTCGTGGAGCTTTCTTT
NA,NA,TRBV29-1,TRBJ1-4,CSVEQGKLFF,TGCAGCGTTGAACAGGGGAAACTGTTTTTT
TRBD1,NA,TRBV10-3,TRBJ1-2,CAISNTGQGFGYTF,TGTGCCATCAGTAACACGGGACAGGGGTTTGGCTACACCTTC
NA,NA,TRBV9,TRBJ1-5,CASSSGGGTRPQHF,TGTGCCAGCAGCTCAGGCGGGGGGACGAGGCCCCAGCATTTT
TRBD1,NA,TRBV7-9,TRBJ1-3,CASSMTGLSGNTIYF,TGTGCCAGCAGCATGACAGGGCTCTCTGGAAACACCATATATTTT
NA,NA,TRBV10-1,TRBJ1-5,CASSGGGIDQPQHF,TGCGCCAGCAGTGGGGGGGGAATCGATCAGCCCCAGCATTTT
NA,NA,TRBV23-1,TRBJ2-1,CASRGVGSSYNEQFF,TGCGCCAGCAGGGGCGTGGGGAGCTCCTACAATGAGCAGTTCTTC
NA,NA,TRBV30,TRBJ1-2,CAWSVVRGYTF,TGTGCCTGGAGTGTAGTCCGGGGCTACACCTTC
TRBD2,once,TRBV6-1,TRBJ2-3,CASSLAESTDTQYF,TGTGCCAGCAGTCTAGCGGAGAGCACAGATACGCAGTATTTT
TRBD2,NA,TRBV30,TRBJ2-3,CAWSALALTQYF,TGTGCCTGGAGCGCACTAGCGTTGACGCAGTATTTT
TRBD1,NA,TRBV6-5,TRBJ1-5,CASSLTGDQPQHF,TGTGCCAGCAGCCTAACAGGGGACCAGCCCCAGCATTTT
NA,NA,TRBV13,TRBJ2-1,CASSSPQGVFDEQFF,TGTGCCAGCAGCTCCCCCCAGGGTGTGTTCGATGAGCAGTTCTTC
TRBD1,NA,TRBV5-5,TRBJ1-5,CASSLTGYSNQPQHF,TGTGCCAGCAGTCTGACAGGGTATAGCAATCAGCCCCAGCATTTT
TRBD1,NA,TRBV4-1,TRBJ1-3,CASSQDQDRALGDTIYF,TGCGCCAGCAGCCAGGACCAGGACAGGGCCCTCGGTGACACCATATATTTT
TRBD1,NA,TRBV5-1,TRBJ2-5,CASSLKGTEETQYF,TGCGCCAGCAGCTTGAAGGGGACAGAAGAGACCCAGTACTTC
TRBD2,NA,TRBV9,TRBJ2-7,CASSVVPAGGQNEQYF,TGTGCCAGCAGCGTAGTTCCAGCGGGAGGGCAAAACGAGCAGTACTTC
NA,NA,TRBV14,TRBJ1-1,CASSQTTGTEAFF,TGTGCCAGCAGCCAAACCACGGGGACTGAAGCTTTCTTT
NA,NA,TRBV30,TRBJ2-3,CAWSASRGTQYF,TGTGCCTGGAGTGCGAGTCGTGGTACGCAGTATTTT
TRBD1,NA,TRBV11-3,TRBJ2-2,CASSLASGTGVPGELFF,TGTGCCAGCAGCTTAGCTTCTGGGACAGGGGTGCCCGGGGAGCTGTTTTTT
TRBD2,once,TRBV5-4,TRBJ2-3,CASSLGLAGGRTDTQYF,TGTGCCAGCAGCTTGGGACTAGCGGGAGGGCGAACAGATACGCAGTATTTT
TRBD1,NA,TRBV11-2,TRBJ1-2,CASRLDREGYTF,TGTGCCAGCAGGTTGGACAGGGAAGGCTACACCTTC
NA,NA,TRBV27,TRBJ2-6,CASSFVYSGANVLTF,TGTGCCAGCAGTTTCGTGTACTCTGGGGCCAACGTCCTGACTTTC
NA,few,TRBV7-9,TRBJ2-7,CASSYGSGGYEQYF,TGTGCCAGCAGCTACGGGTCAGGAGGGTACGAGCAGTACTTC
NA,few,TRBV5-4,TRBJ1-4,CASSWTAGVNEKLFF,TGTGCCAGCAGCTGGACGGCGGGGGTTAATGAAAAACTGTTTTTT
NA,NA,TRBV7-2,TRBJ1-5,CASSDRLISNQPQHF,TGTGCCAGCAGCGACAGGCTGATTAGCAATCAGCCCCAGCATTTT
NA,NA,TRBV9,TRBJ2-2,CASSVDSNTGELFF,TGTGCCAGCAGCGTAGATAGTAACACCGGGGAGCTGTTTTTT